This T cell receptor beta chain came from a study of cytomegalovirus exposure and HLA in healthy donors. Study-level points and caveats: The study listed about 150 cytomegalovirus-associated TCR beta chains. A previous analysis found most TCR beta V segments productive roughly 87% or roughly 30% of the time.

60 Vbeta and 13 Jbeta primers were used in PCR. In the original analysis: Approximately 79 million unique TCR beta chains, around 11 million of them shared, were counted by a later analysis. Clones were read by immunoSEQ multiplex PCR, and TCRdb kept only the in-frame ones, dropping some. The DNA was the basis for D and trimming; V, J and clone size are from that table. The sample lists approximately 140,000 clones, around 78% occurring once. Germline values: CDR1 SNHLY, CDR2 FYNNEI. V lost 4 bases, J lost 7 bases, and 6 bases stayed unmatched. The CDR3 is 14 residues long. Concerning this clone itself: What it binds is unknown.

J is TRBJ1-5 and V is TRBV2, with TRBD1 matching 8 bases. This receptor was obtained from a middle-aged woman in good health and CMV-seronegative. Sequencing was done on a sample of PBMCs. The CDR3 coding sequence is TGTGCCAGCAGTGGACAGGGGATAGGCCAGCCCCAGCATTTT. It is translated as CASSGQGIGQPQHF.